This T cell receptor beta chain was recorded in a study of cytomegalovirus exposure and HLA in healthy donors. Whole-study results and caveats: HLA alleles showed associations with roughly 17,000 TCR beta sequences in a later analysis, at a 0.05 false discovery rate. For TCR beta chains, V- and J-gene trimming was later linked to a missense DCLRE1C variant.

The study ran its PCR with 60 Vbeta and 13 Jbeta primers. Only in-frame clones appear in the TCRdb table, and some are missing; sequencing was by immunoSEQ multiplex PCR. The sample holds some 120,000 clones, about four fifths seen once. The CDR3 loop spans 14 amino acids. CDR1 and CDR2 from the germline V gene are SGDLS and YYNGEE. With 0 bases removed from V and 5 bases from J, the gap between germline ends came to 10 bases. Notes on this clone: Its antigen is not identified.

Sequencing was done on a sample of PBMCs. The chain recombines TRBV9 with TRBJ2-3; no reliable D call. The receptor's source is a human donor in good health. CDR3 loop: CASSVVQFGDTQYF. The CDR3 DNA sequence: TGTGCCAGCAGCGTAGTCCAGTTTGGAGATACGCAGTATTTT.